The present TCR beta chain was sequenced within a study of blood T cells in healthy people across ages. Points from the study as a whole: A greater number of naive CD4+ cells and higher diversity distinguished long-lived donors from aged donors.

Researchers report isolating at least 6 million PBMCs per sample. A few counts support this clonotype. Its antigen is unknown. The germline CDR1 and CDR2 sequences are SEHNR and FQNEAQ (reference sequence). The V end was cut by 0 bases, the J end by 5 bases, with 11 bases between. The CDR3 consists of 15 residues. A second roughly 6 to 12 cycle PCR used barcoded and J-beta primers. Unique molecular identifiers of 12 random nucleotides labeled each cDNA. TCRdb called the 5' RACE reads again in MiXCR, with one record for every CDR3 protein. The data contain about 1.7 million distinct CDR3 sequences, roughly 28% of them singletons.

The sequence was obtained from a woman aged 25 to 39 in good health. V gene TRBV7-9 combines with J gene TRBJ2-1; D is possibly TRBD2 (5 bases). Sequenced input: blood. CDR3 nucleotide sequence: TGTGCCAGCAGCTTAGCGCGGGCGGGTCACAATGAGCAGTTCTTC. It is translated as CASSLARAGHNEQFF.